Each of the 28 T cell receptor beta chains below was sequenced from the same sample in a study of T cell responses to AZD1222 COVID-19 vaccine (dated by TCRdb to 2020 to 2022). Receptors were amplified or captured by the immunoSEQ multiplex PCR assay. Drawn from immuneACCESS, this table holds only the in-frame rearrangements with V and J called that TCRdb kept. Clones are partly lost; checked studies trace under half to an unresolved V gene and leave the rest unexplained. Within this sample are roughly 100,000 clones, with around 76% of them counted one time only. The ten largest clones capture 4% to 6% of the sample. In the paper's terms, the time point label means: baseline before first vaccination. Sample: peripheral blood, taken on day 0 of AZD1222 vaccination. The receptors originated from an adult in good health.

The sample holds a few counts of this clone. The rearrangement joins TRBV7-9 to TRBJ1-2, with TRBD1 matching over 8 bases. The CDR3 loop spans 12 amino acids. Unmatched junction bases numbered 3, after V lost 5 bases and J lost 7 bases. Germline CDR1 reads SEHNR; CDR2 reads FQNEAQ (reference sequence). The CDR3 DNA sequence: TGTGCCAGCAGCCTGGGACAGGTTGGCTACACCTTC. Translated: CASSLGQVGYTF.

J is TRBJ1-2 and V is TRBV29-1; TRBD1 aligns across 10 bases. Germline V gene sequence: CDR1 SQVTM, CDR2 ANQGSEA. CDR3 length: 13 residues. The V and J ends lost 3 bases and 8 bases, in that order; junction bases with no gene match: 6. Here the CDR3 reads CSVDRDRGFGYTF. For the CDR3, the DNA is TGCAGCGTTGATCGGGACAGGGGTTTCGGCTACACCTTC. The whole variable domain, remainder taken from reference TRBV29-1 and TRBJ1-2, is SAVISQKPSRDICQRGTSLTIQCQVDSQVTMMFWYRQQPGQSLTLIATANQGSEATYESGFVIDKFPISRPNLTFSTLTVSNMSPEDSSIYLCSVDRDRGFGYTFGSGTRLTVV.

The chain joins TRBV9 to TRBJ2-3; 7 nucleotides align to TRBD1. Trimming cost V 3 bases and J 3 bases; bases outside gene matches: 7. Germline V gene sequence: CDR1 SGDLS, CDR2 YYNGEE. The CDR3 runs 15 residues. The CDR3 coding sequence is TGTGCCAGCAGCGCCACCGGGACAGTTACAGATACGCAGTATTTT. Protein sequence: CASSATGTVTDTQYF.

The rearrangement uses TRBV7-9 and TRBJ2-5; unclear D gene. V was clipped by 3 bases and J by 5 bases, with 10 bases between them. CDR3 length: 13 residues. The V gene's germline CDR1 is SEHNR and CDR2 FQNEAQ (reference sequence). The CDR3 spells CASSFQSVETQYF. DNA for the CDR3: TGTGCCAGCAGCTTTCAGAGCGTGGAGACCCAGTACTTC. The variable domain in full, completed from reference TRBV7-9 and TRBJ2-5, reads DTGVSQNPRHKITKRGQNVTFRCDPISEHNRLYWYRQTLGQGPEFLTYFQNEAQLEKSRLLSDRFSAERPKGSFSTLEIQRTEQGDSAMYLCASSFQSVETQYFGPGTRLLVL.

In DNA form, the CDR3 reads TGTGCCAGCAGCTTAGGGGTTAGCGGGGGGGCCACCGGGGAGCTGTTTTTT. It yields the protein CASSLGVSGGATGELFF. The rearrangement links TRBV7-2 to TRBJ2-2; TRBD2 agrees at 11 bases. Germline CDR1 SGHTA, CDR2 FQGNSA. This CDR3 spans 17 amino acids. The V and J ends lost 1 base and 4 bases, in that order; junction bases with no gene match: 5.

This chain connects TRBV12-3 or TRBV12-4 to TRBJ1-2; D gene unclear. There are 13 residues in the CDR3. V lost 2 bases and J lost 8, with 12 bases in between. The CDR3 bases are TGTGCCAGCAGTTTAATAAGGTTTAGGGGCTACACCTTC. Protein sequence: CASSLIRFRGYTF.

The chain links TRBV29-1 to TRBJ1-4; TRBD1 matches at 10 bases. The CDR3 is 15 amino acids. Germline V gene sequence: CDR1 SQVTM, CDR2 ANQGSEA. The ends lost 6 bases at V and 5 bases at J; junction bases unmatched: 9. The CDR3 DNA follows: TGCAGCGTGTTTTCTGGACAGGGGGGGAATGAAAAACTGTTTTTT. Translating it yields CSVFSGQGGNEKLFF.

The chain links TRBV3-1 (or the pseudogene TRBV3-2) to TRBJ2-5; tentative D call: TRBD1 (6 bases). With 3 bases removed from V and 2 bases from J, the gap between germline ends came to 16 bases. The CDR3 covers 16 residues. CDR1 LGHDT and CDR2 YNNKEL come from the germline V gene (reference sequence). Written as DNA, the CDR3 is TGTGCCAGCAGCCACGCCCACAGGGTAGAGCAAGAGACCCAGTACTTC. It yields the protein CASSHAHRVEQETQYF.

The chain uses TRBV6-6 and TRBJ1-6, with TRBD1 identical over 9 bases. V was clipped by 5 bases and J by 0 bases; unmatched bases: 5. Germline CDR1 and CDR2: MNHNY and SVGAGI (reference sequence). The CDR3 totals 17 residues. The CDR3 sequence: CASSPTGGISYNSPLHF. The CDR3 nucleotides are TGTGCCAGCAGTCCCACAGGGGGCATCTCCTATAATTCACCCCTCCACTTT.

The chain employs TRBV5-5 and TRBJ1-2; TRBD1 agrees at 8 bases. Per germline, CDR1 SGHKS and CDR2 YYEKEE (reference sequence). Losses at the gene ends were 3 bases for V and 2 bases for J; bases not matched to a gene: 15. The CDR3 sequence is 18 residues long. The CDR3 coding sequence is TGTGCCAGCAGCTCCAGGACAGGGAGCGCAGGGAGGAACTATGGCTACACCTTC. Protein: CASSSRTGSAGRNYGYTF.

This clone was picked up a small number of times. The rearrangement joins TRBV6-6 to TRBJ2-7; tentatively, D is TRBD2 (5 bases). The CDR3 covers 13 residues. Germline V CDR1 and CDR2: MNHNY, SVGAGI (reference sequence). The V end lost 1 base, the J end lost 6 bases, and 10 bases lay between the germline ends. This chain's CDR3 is CASSYFTGFEQYF. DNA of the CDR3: TGTGCCAGCAGTTACTTTACGGGGTTCGAGCAGTACTTC.

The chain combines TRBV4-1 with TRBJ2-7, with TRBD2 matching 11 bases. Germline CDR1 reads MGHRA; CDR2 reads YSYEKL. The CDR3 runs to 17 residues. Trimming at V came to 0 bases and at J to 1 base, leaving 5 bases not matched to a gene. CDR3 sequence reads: CASSQEPLAGGSYEQYF. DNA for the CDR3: TGCGCCAGCAGCCAAGAACCCCTAGCGGGGGGATCCTACGAGCAGTACTTC.

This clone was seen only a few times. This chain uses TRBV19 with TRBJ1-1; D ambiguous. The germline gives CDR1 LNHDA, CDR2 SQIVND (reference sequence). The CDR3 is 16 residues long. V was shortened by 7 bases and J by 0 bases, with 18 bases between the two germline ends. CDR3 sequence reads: CASTSLSGSMNTEAFF. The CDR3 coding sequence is TGTGCCAGTACCTCCCTCAGCGGCTCCATGAACACTGAAGCTTTCTTT.

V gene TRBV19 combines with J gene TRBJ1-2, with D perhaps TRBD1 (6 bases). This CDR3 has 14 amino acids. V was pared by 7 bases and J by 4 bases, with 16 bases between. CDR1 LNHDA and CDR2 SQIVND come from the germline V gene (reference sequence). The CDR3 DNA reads TGTGCCAGTATTTCCGGACAGCGATCCTATGGCTACACCTTC. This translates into CASISGQRSYGYTF.

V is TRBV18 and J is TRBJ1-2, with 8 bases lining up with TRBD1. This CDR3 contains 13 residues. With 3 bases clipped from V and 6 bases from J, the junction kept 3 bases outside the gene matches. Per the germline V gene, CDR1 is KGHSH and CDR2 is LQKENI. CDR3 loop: CASSPQGAHGYTF. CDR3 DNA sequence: TGTGCCAGCTCACCTCAGGGGGCGCATGGCTACACCTTC.

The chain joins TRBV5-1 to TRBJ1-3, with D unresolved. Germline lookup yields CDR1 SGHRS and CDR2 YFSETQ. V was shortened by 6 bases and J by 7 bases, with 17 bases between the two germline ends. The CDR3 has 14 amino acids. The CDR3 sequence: CASTPDGFINTIYF. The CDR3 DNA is TGCGCCAGCACCCCGGACGGATTTATTAACACCATATATTTT.

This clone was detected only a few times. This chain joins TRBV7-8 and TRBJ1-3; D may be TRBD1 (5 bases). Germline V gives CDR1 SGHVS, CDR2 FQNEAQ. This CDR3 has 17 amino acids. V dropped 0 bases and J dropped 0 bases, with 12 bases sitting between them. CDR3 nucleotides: TGTGCCAGCAGCTTAGCGGACATCTTTGCCTCTGGAAACACCATATATTTT. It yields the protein CASSLADIFASGNTIYF.

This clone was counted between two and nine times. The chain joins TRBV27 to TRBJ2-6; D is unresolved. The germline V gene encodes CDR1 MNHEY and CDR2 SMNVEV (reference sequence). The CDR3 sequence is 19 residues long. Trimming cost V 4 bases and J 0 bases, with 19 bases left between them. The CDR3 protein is CASSSKTPGESSGANVLTF. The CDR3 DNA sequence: TGTGCCAGCAGTTCAAAGACCCCTGGGGAAAGCTCTGGGGCCAACGTCCTGACTTTC.

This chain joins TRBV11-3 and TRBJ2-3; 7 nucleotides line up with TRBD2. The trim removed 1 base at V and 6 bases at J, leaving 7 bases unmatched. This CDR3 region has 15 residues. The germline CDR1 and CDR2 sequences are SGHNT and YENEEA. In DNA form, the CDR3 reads TGTGCCAGCAGCTTAGGCGGGGGTCAGCTGGATACGCAGTATTTT. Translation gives CASSLGGGQLDTQYF. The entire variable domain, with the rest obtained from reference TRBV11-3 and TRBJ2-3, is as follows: EAGVVQSPRYKIIEKKQPVAFWCNPISGHNTLYWYLQNLGQGPELLIRYENEEAVDDSQLPKDRFSAERLKGVDSTLKIQPAELGDSAVYLCASSLGGGQLDTQYFGPGTRLTVL.

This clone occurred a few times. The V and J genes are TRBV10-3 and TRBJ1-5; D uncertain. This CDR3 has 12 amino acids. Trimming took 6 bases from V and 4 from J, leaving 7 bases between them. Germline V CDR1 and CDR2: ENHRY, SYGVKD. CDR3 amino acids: CAIRQDNQPQHF. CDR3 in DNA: TGTGCCATCAGACAAGATAATCAGCCCCAGCATTTT.

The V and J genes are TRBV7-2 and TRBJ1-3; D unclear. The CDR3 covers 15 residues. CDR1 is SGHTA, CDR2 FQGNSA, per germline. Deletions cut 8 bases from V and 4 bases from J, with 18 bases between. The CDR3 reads CASGSGLDSGNTIYF. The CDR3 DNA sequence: TGTGCCAGCGGCTCTGGGTTAGACTCCGGAAACACCATATATTTT. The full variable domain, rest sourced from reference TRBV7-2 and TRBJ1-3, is GAGVSQSPSNKVTEKGKDVELRCDPISGHTALYWYRQSLGQGLEFLIYFQGNSAPDKSGLPSDRFSAERTGGSVSTLTIQRTQQEDSAVYLCASGSGLDSGNTIYFGEGSWLTVV.

As DNA, the CDR3 is TGCGCCAGCAGTGAATCCGGGGAGCTGTTTTTT. It yields the protein CASSESGELFF. The V call is TRBV10-1, the J call TRBJ2-2; D unresolved. The germline V gene has CDR1 WNHNN and CDR2 SYGVQD (reference sequence). Trimming took off 3 bases at V and 6 bases at J, with 2 bases between the two ends. The CDR3 loop spans 11 amino acids.

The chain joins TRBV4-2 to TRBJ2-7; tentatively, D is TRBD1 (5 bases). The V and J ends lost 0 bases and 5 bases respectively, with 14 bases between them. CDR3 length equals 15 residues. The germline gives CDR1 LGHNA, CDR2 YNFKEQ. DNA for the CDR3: TGTGCCAGCAGCCAAGAACGACAGTTAAACCACGAGCAGTACTTC. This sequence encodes CASSQERQLNHEQYF.

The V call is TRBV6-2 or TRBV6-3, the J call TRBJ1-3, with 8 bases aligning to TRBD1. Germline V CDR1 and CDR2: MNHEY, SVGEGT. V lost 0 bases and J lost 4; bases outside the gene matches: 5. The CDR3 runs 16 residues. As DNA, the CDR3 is TGTGCCAGCAGTTACTCGGCCAGGGGGCAGGGAAACACCATATATTTT. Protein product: CASSYSARGQGNTIYF.

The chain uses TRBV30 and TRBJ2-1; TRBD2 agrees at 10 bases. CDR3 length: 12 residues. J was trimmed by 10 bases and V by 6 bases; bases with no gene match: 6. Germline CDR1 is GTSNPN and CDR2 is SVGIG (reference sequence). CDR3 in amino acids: CACSGGRDEQFF. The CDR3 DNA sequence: TGTGCCTGTAGCGGGGGGCGGGACGAGCAGTTCTTC.

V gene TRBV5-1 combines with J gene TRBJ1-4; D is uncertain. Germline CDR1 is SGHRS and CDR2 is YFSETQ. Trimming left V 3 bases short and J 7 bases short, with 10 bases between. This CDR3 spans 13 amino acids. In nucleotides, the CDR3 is TGCGCCAGCAGCTGGGCTTCACCTGAAAAACTGTTTTTT. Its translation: CASSWASPEKLFF.

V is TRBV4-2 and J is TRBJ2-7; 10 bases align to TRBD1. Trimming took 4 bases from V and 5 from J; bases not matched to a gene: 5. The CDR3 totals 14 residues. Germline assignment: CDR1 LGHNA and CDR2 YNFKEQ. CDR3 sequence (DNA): TGTGCCAGCAGCCCCGGGACAGGGGTTAACGAGCAGTACTTC. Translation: CASSPGTGVNEQYF.

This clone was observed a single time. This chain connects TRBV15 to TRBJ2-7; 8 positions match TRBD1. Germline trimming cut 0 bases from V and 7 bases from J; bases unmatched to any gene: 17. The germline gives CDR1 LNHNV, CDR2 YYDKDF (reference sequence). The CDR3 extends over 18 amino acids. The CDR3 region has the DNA TGTGCCACCAGCAGAGATTACGGTACTCAGGGGGCCATAGAGGAGCAGTACTTC. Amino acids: CATSRDYGTQGAIEEQYF.